The 23 T cell receptor beta chains below were found in one sample sequenced in a study of OX40 agonist ivuxolimab in advanced cancers. Some clones are missing from TCRdb's copy, which holds only in-frame ones; the method was immunoSEQ multiplex PCR. This table holds about 82,000 clones, 85% to 90% found once. This specimen was CD4+ or CD8+ T cells sorted from blood, taken in a trial of the OX40 agonist ivuxolimab. The source is an adult with an advanced solid tumor such as melanoma, head and neck, liver or kidney cancer.

This chain links TRBV2 with TRBJ1-1; D perhaps matches TRBD1 (6 bases). The CDR3 totals 12 residues. Germline values: CDR1 SNHLY, CDR2 FYNNEI. Trimming shortened V by 7 bases and J by 2 bases, and 8 bases separated the two germline ends. The CDR3 DNA reads as TGTGCCAGCAAGGGACACAACACTGAAGCTTTCTTT. Its translation: CASKGHNTEAFF.

This chain links TRBV10-2 with TRBJ2-1; the match to TRBD1 covers 7 bases. The CDR3 consists of 12 residues. Per germline, CDR1 WSHSY and CDR2 SAAADI. J was trimmed by 6 bases and V by 4 bases; bases with no gene match: 0. The CDR3 sequence: CASSGQGNEQFF. CDR3 DNA: TGCGCCAGCAGTGGACAGGGCAATGAGCAGTTCTTC.

The chain joins TRBV18 to TRBJ2-4; 8 positions agree with TRBD1. CDR3 size: 16 residues. J was trimmed by 0 bases and V by 5 bases; bases with no gene match: 6. Germline CDR1 reads KGHSH; CDR2 reads LQKENI. The CDR3 sequence is CASSYTGGIAKNIQYF. The CDR3 DNA sequence: TGTGCCAGCTCATACACAGGGGGGATAGCCAAAAACATTCAGTACTTC.

This clone was observed a single time. The chain has TRBV7-2 and TRBJ2-5; D tentatively reads TRBD1 or TRBD2 (5 bases each). V dropped 5 bases and J dropped 5 bases, with 12 bases sitting between them. Germline V gene data show CDR1 as SGHTA and CDR2 as FQGNSA. CDR3 length equals 13 residues. The DNA for the CDR3 is TGTGCCAGCAGCCGTGGGGGAGAGGAGACCCAGTACTTC. Translation: CASSRGGEETQYF.

This chain connects TRBV6-1 to TRBJ1-4, with D hard to call. Germline assignment: CDR1 MNHNS and CDR2 SASEGT. V dropped 2 bases and J dropped 3 bases, with 7 bases sitting between them. The CDR3 consists of 14 residues. The CDR3 protein is CASSESGSNEKLFF. CDR3 DNA sequence: TGTGCCAGCAGTGAATCGGGGTCTAATGAAAAACTGTTTTTT.

This chain connects TRBV7-8 to TRBJ1-1; D is unclear. The V end lost 4 bases, the J end lost 1 base, and 7 bases lay between the germline ends. Germline V CDR1 and CDR2: SGHVS, FQNEAQ. The CDR3 is 13 amino acids. CDR3 nucleotide sequence: TGTGCCAGCAGCTCCGGGAGGAACACTGAAGCTTTCTTT. Protein: CASSSGRNTEAFF.

V and J are TRBV19 and TRBJ2-7, with TRBD2 matching 10 bases. Per germline, CDR1 LNHDA and CDR2 SQIVND (reference sequence). J gave up 2 bases and V 3 bases, and 4 bases lay outside the gene matches. This CDR3 spans 15 amino acids. CDR3 DNA: TGTGCCAGTAGTATTCAGCGGGAGGGTCCCTACGAGCAGTACTTC. This gives the protein CASSIQREGPYEQYF. Together with reference TRBV19 and TRBJ2-7, the CDR3 gives the full variable domain: DGGITQSPKYLFRKEGQNVTLSCEQNLNHDAMYWYRQDPGQGLRLIYYSQIVNDFQKGDIAEGYSVSREKKESFPLTVTSAQKNPTAFYLCASSIQREGPYEQYFGPGTRLTVT.

In its sample, this clone was seen once. This sequence joins TRBV4-1 and TRBJ1-1; no clear D. V lost 2 bases and J 4 bases, leaving 14 bases between the germline ends. The CDR3 has 15 residues. Germline values: CDR1 MGHRA, CDR2 YSYEKL. CDR3 coding DNA: TGCGCCAGCAGCCAAACCGGGTCAACGGGCACTGAAGCTTTCTTT. It is translated as CASSQTGSTGTEAFF.

V is TRBV6-5 and J is TRBJ2-3, with 8 bases identical to TRBD2. The CDR3 runs 16 residues. Germline CDR1 reads MNHEY; CDR2 reads SVGAGI. Unmatched junction bases numbered 5, after V lost 2 bases and J lost 1 base. The DNA of the CDR3 is TGTGCCAGCAGTTACCAAGCGGGAGCTCGCACAGATACGCAGTATTTT. Translated: CASSYQAGARTDTQYF.

Of note for this clone: The same CDR3 can be traced to other DNA sequences in this sample. This chain uses TRBV28 with TRBJ1-2, with D possibly TRBD1 on 5 matching bases. With 2 bases removed from V and 5 bases from J, the gap between germline ends came to 6 bases. From germline, CDR1 is MDHEN and CDR2 SYDVKM. The CDR3 runs to 12 residues. The CDR3 loop is CASSLRGYGYTF. The CDR3 DNA reads TGTGCCAGCAGTTTAAGGGGATATGGCTACACCTTC.

This rearrangement joins TRBV5-6 to TRBJ2-5; tentatively, D is TRBD1 or TRBD2 (5 bases each). The CDR3 totals 17 residues. The V end was cut by 3 bases, the J end by 1 base, with 19 bases between. The germline V gene has CDR1 SGHDT and CDR2 YYEEEE. CDR3 sequence: CASSSEGFLDLQETQYF. As DNA, the CDR3 is TGTGCCAGCAGCTCAGAGGGGTTTCTGGACCTCCAAGAGACCCAGTACTTC.

This chain's CDR3 is CASTQGGDSANEQFF. The CDR3 region has the DNA TGTGCCAGCACCCAGGGGGGAGATAGCGCCAATGAGCAGTTCTTC. The chain links TRBV4-2 to TRBJ2-1, with TRBD1 as a possible D gene (7 bases). With 7 bases removed from V and 6 bases from J, the gap between germline ends came to 19 bases. The CDR3 runs to 15 residues. Germline V gene lookup returns CDR1 LGHNA and CDR2 YNFKEQ.

A note on this clone: One end of the junction is discordant with germline, which a read error may explain. The J gene is TRBJ1-5, the V gene TRBV6-1, with TRBD1 as a possible D gene (5 bases). Looked up from germline, CDR1 is MNHNS and CDR2 is SASEGT. The CDR3 is made up of 14 amino acids. CDR3 DNA: TGTGCCAGCAATGAAAGGGGTGGCAATCAGCCCCAGCATTTT. This codes for CASNERGGNQPQHF.

The chain couples TRBV6-6 to TRBJ1-3; a weak D match, TRBD1 (6 bases). The germline V gene encodes CDR1 MNHNY and CDR2 SVGAGI (reference sequence). The CDR3 spans 14 residues. V was shortened by 9 bases and J by 4 bases, with 16 bases between the two germline ends. The CDR3 nucleotides read TGTGCCAGTCTGGACTCGGGGGCGGGAAACACCATATATTTT. It encodes CASLDSGAGNTIYF.

The V and J genes are TRBV19 and TRBJ2-3, with 10 positions matching TRBD2. This CDR3 has 15 residues. Trimming at V came to 7 bases and at J to 3 bases, leaving 7 bases not matched to a gene. Germline V gene data show CDR1 as LNHDA and CDR2 as SQIVND (reference sequence). The CDR3 protein is CASTSGRVSTDTQYF. Here the CDR3 DNA reads TGTGCCAGTACTAGCGGGAGAGTATCAACAGATACGCAGTATTTT.

V and J are TRBV27 and TRBJ2-7; 7 nucleotides line up with TRBD2. The CDR3 runs to 13 residues. Trimming cost V 2 bases and J 5 bases; bases outside gene matches: 3. Germline values: CDR1 MNHEY, CDR2 SMNVEV (reference sequence). The CDR3 DNA sequence: TGTGCCAGCAGTTTAAAACGGGGGGACGAGCAGTACTTC. This gives the protein CASSLKRGDEQYF.

V and J are TRBV30 and TRBJ2-6; TRBD1 matches at 9 bases. There are 15 residues in the CDR3. Germline assignment: CDR1 GTSNPN and CDR2 SVGIG (reference sequence). V was clipped by 4 bases and J by 2 bases; unmatched bases: 3. DNA for the CDR3: TGTGCCTGGAACAGGGGGCTAGCTGGGGCCAACGTCCTGACTTTC. Translating it yields CAWNRGLAGANVLTF.

The rearrangement links TRBV25-1 to TRBJ2-5; 8 nucleotides align to TRBD2. The junction had 10 bases not matched to a gene; V was cut back by 5 bases and J by 2 bases. From germline, CDR1 is MGHDK and CDR2 SYGVNS. The CDR3 totals 16 residues. CDR3 in DNA: TGTGCCAGCAGTAGGAAAACGACTAGCGATCAAGAGACCCAGTACTTC. This translates into CASSRKTTSDQETQYF.

The chain links TRBV7-2 to TRBJ1-2; a weak D match, TRBD1 (5 bases). Germline-derived CDR1 and CDR2 are SGHTA and FQGNSA. The CDR3 is made up of 12 amino acids. V gave up 3 bases and J gave up 8 bases, with 10 bases separating them. The CDR3 here is CASSFGGGGYTF. The DNA of the CDR3 is TGTGCCAGCAGCTTTGGGGGTGGAGGCTACACCTTC.

This chain connects TRBV5-1 to TRBJ2-6; D gene unclear. The CDR3 extends over 16 amino acids. Trimming removed 1 base from V and 0 bases from J, with 8 bases in between. The germline V gene encodes CDR1 SGHRS and CDR2 YFSETQ. The CDR3 loop is CASSLITGSGANVLTF. Written as DNA, the CDR3 is TGCGCCAGCAGCTTGATTACGGGCTCTGGGGCCAACGTCCTGACTTTC.

The chain recombines TRBV30 with TRBJ2-5; no reliable D call. The ends were cut back, 2 bases at V and 2 bases at J, with 15 bases in the middle. This CDR3 spans 15 amino acids. The germline V gene encodes CDR1 GTSNPN and CDR2 SVGIG (reference sequence). CDR3 in amino acids: CAWSPTWLQQETQYF. The CDR3 coding sequence is TGTGCCTGGAGTCCCACGTGGTTGCAGCAAGAGACCCAGTACTTC.

The rearrangement links TRBV28 to TRBJ2-3, with 13 bases lining up with TRBD2. The CDR3 contains 17 residues. V trimming: 6 bases; J trimming: 3 bases; junction bases outside the gene matches: 9. The germline CDR1 and CDR2 sequences are MDHEN and SYDVKM. CDR3 nucleotides: TGTGCCAGCAGCGAGGTGTGGACTAGCGGGAGAACAGATACGCAGTATTTT. Translation: CASSEVWTSGRTDTQYF.

The rearrangement joins TRBV11-1 to TRBJ2-3; TRBD2 agrees at 10 bases. The CDR3 length is 16 residues. Germline V lookup: CDR1 SGHAT, CDR2 FQDESV (reference sequence). V dropped 3 bases and J dropped 3; count of bases not matched to a gene: 6. CDR3 residues: CASSLLAGVATDTQYF. The CDR3 DNA follows: TGTGCCAGCAGCTTGCTAGCGGGAGTGGCAACAGATACGCAGTATTTT.